Below, 15 T cell receptor beta chains from the same sample are listed, as sequenced in a study of T cells in localized non-small cell lung cancer. The assay was immunoSEQ multiplex PCR, and TCRdb's table has in-frame clones only and misses some. The table lists about 75,000 clones, around 84% of them singletons. Specimen: peripheral blood, collected before any cancer treatment. These TCRs come from an older female donor with stage I lung adenocarcinoma.

The chain uses TRBV7-2 and TRBJ1-1, with D unresolved. V lost 3 bases and J lost 6, with 11 bases in between. The CDR3 covers 13 residues. Germline CDR1 is SGHTA and CDR2 is FQGNSA. CDR3 DNA sequence: TGTGCCAGCAGCTTCAGTGGGAAGGCTGAAGCTTTCTTT. Protein: CASSFSGKAEAFF.

This sequence joins TRBV29-1 and TRBJ2-5; 7 bases align to TRBD1. The J segment lost 1 base and the V segment lost 4 bases, leaving 12 bases of the junction unmatched. Looked up from germline, CDR1 is SQVTM and CDR2 is ANQGSEA. CDR3 length: 16 amino acids. The CDR3 DNA reads as TGCAGCGTTGTACCACTCCAGGGGGTGTTCCAAGAGACCCAGTACTTC. Protein sequence: CSVVPLQGVFQETQYF. The whole variable domain, remainder taken from reference TRBV29-1 and TRBJ2-5, is SAVISQKPSRDICQRGTSLTIQCQVDSQVTMMFWYRQQPGQSLTLIATANQGSEATYESGFVIDKFPISRPNLTFSTLTVSNMSPEDSSIYLCSVVPLQGVFQETQYFGPGTRLLVL.

The chain couples TRBV5-6 to TRBJ2-7, with D unresolved. Trimming removed 2 bases from V and 2 bases from J, with 5 bases in between. CDR1 and CDR2 from the germline V gene are SGHDT and YYEEEE. The CDR3 is 12 amino acids. CDR3 region: CASSFGAYEQYF. The CDR3 nucleotides read TGTGCCAGCAGCTTTGGTGCCTACGAGCAGTACTTC.

V is TRBV30 and J is TRBJ2-3; 8 positions match TRBD2. The V gene's germline CDR1 is GTSNPN and CDR2 SVGIG (reference sequence). V shed 0 bases and J 6 bases; nucleotides not matched to a gene: 8. The CDR3 has 15 residues. CDR3 sequence: CAWSVLAGRKDTQYF. The CDR3 DNA follows: TGTGCCTGGAGTGTGCTAGCGGGTCGGAAGGATACGCAGTATTTT.

The chain links TRBV5-1 to TRBJ2-7, with 12 positions matching TRBD2. CDR1 is SGHRS, CDR2 YFSETQ, per germline. The CDR3 is made up of 16 amino acids. V lost 4 bases, J lost 4 bases, and 9 bases stayed unmatched. The CDR3 loop reads CASSSNGLAGSYEQYF. In DNA form, the CDR3 reads TGCGCCAGCAGCAGCAACGGACTAGCGGGATCGTACGAGCAGTACTTC.

This clone appeared once. This chain connects TRBV18 to TRBJ2-5; 8 nucleotides match TRBD1. This CDR3 has 14 residues. V lost 11 bases and J lost 4; bases outside the gene matches: 12. From germline, CDR1 is KGHSH and CDR2 LQKENI. The DNA for the CDR3 is TGTGCCTGCCTGTCACGGACAGGGCGAGAGACCCAGTACTTC. Protein: CACLSRTGRETQYF. The full variable domain, with the rest looked up from reference TRBV18 and TRBJ2-5, is NAGVMQNPRHLVRRRGQEARLRCSPMKGHSHVYWYRQLPEEGLKFMVYLQKENIIDESGMPKERFSAEFPKEGPSILRIQQVVRGDSAAYFCACLSRTGRETQYFGPGTRLLVL.

This sequence joins TRBV6-6 and TRBJ1-4; D not resolved. Trimming stripped 5 bases from V and 5 bases from J, with 15 bases between. This CDR3 has 15 amino acids. Germline-derived CDR1 and CDR2 are MNHNY and SVGAGI (reference sequence). The CDR3 reads CASSPYSGPNEKLFF. The CDR3 nucleotides read TGTGCCAGCAGTCCCTACAGCGGACCCAATGAAAAACTGTTTTTT.

This rearrangement joins TRBV7-9 to TRBJ2-2; 8 nucleotides line up with TRBD2. Germline-derived CDR1 and CDR2 are SEHNR and FQNEAQ (reference sequence). The CDR3 has 16 amino acids. With V trimmed by 3 bases and J by 7 bases, 10 bases remained unmatched. CDR3 amino acids: CASSFTSGLNIGELFF. Here the CDR3 DNA reads TGTGCCAGCAGCTTTACTAGCGGTCTAAATATCGGGGAGCTGTTTTTT. Using reference TRBV7-9 and TRBJ2-2 for the parts outside the CDR3, the full variable domain is DTGVSQNPRHKITKRGQNVTFRCDPISEHNRLYWYRQTLGQGPEFLTYFQNEAQLEKSRLLSDRFSAERPKGSFSTLEIQRTEQGDSAMYLCASSFTSGLNIGELFFGEGSRLTVL.

This clone was counted a single time. The V call is TRBV19, the J call TRBJ1-4; no reliable D call. This CDR3 region has 16 residues. V was pared by 3 bases and J by 5 bases, with 16 bases between. Germline V gene sequence: CDR1 LNHDA, CDR2 SQIVND (reference sequence). CDR3 region: CASSILRTGGNEKLFF. The CDR3 DNA reads as TGTGCCAGTAGTATTCTGCGGACGGGAGGGAATGAAAAACTGTTTTTT.

This chain uses TRBV6-6 with TRBJ1-1, with D perhaps TRBD1 (6 bases). The CDR3 covers 13 residues. The germline gives CDR1 MNHNY, CDR2 SVGAGI (reference sequence). The V end was cut by 2 bases, the J end by 8 bases, with 12 bases between. CDR3 in DNA: TGTGCCAGCAGTTACCGGGGGGCGGAGGAAGCTTTCTTT. It yields the protein CASSYRGAEEAFF.

The J gene is TRBJ1-2, the V gene TRBV9; 9 nucleotides match TRBD1. This CDR3 contains 15 residues. The trim removed 4 bases at V and 8 bases at J, leaving 12 bases unmatched. CDR1 and CDR2 from the germline V gene are SGDLS and YYNGEE. The chain's CDR3 is CASSTPGQGLEGYTF. Written as DNA, the CDR3 is TGTGCCAGCAGCACCCCGGGACAGGGTCTAGAGGGCTACACCTTC.

The chain has TRBV19 and TRBJ1-1; D remains ambiguous. Germline lookup yields CDR1 LNHDA and CDR2 SQIVND (reference sequence). Trimming shortened V by 5 bases and J by 0 bases, and 7 bases separated the two germline ends. The CDR3 extends over 13 amino acids. In DNA, the CDR3 is TGTGCCAGTAGTGTAACAGTGAACACTGAAGCTTTCTTT. This gives the protein CASSVTVNTEAFF.

The chain employs TRBV5-1 and TRBJ2-2; D is undetermined. CDR3 length equals 13 residues. Between the trimmed V and J ends, which lost 7 bases and 1 base, there was a span of 8 bases. The germline CDR1 and CDR2 sequences are SGHRS and YFSETQ. DNA of the CDR3: TGCGCCAGCTACTTAGTGAACACCGGGGAGCTGTTTTTT. Translated: CASYLVNTGELFF.

V usage is TRBV7-3 and J usage is TRBJ2-2; 9 positions agree with TRBD1. The V gene end was trimmed by 0 bases and the J gene end by 7 bases; junction bases not matched to a gene: 3. This CDR3 is 15 amino acids long. CDR1 and CDR2 from the germline V gene are SGHTA and FQGTGA. CDR3 DNA sequence: TGTGCCAGCAGCTTAACGGGACAGGGAGGCGGGGAGCTGTTTTTT. It codes for CASSLTGQGGGELFF. The full variable domain, in which reference TRBV7-3 and TRBJ2-2 provide the parts outside the CDR3, is GAGVSQTPSNKVTEKGKYVELRCDPISGHTALYWYRQSLGQGPEFLIYFQGTGAADDSGLPNDRFFAVRPEGSVSTLKIQRTERGDSAVYLCASSLTGQGGGELFFGEGSRLTVL.

The V call is TRBV7-9, the J call TRBJ2-2, with D possibly being TRBD1 or TRBD2 (6 bases each). Trimming took 8 bases from V and 5 from J, leaving 15 bases between them. CDR3 length equals 14 residues. The germline CDR1 and CDR2 sequences are SEHNR and FQNEAQ (reference sequence). The CDR3 protein is CASLRGLGTGELFF. The CDR3 DNA is TGTGCCAGCTTACGGGGGCTTGGAACCGGGGAGCTGTTTTTT.